The present T cell receptor (beta chain) was sequenced within a study of immune evolution from preneoplasia to lung adenocarcinoma. This table comes from immunoSEQ multiplex PCR, and its TCRdb copy is limited to in-frame clones, with some not included. Of around 20,000 clones listed, 60% to 80% were seen once; the top ten hold about 5.6%. Two lung cancer pathologists independently confirmed each histologic diagnosis. General study points: Later-stage lesions seemingly showed higher T cell density and diversity than normal lung.

The germline V gene has CDR1 MGHRA and CDR2 YSYEKL. V was clipped by 1 base and J by 0 bases, with 16 bases between them. This CDR3 contains 18 residues. This clone was seen just once. Its antigen is unknown. The chain carries TRBV4-1 and TRBJ2-1; D is unresolved. This clonotype was obtained from a person aged 55 to 75 with lung adenocarcinoma. Sample: FFPE invasive lung adenocarcinoma tissue. The CDR3 coding sequence is TGCGCCAGCAGCCAAGTGGCTGTCGGCAGAAGCTCCTACAATGAGCAGTTCTTC. It codes for CASSQVAVGRSSYNEQFF.